The next 4 T cell receptor beta chains were all read from a single sample in a study of spatial heterogeneity in lung cancer. Study-wide points: Tumor mutation count correlated with how many alpha and beta TCRs expanded intratumorally.

TCRdb used MiXCR to reprocess the 5' RACE reads, holding one entry per CDR3 protein. This sample has 9,500 to 10,000 distinct CDR3 sequences; 6% to 6.5% occur once, and the top ten carry roughly 7.1%. For these TCRs, the target antigens are not known. Time point given: sample taken at primary tumor resection. The sample here was lung tumor tissue, taken at surgery. Receptor source: a female donor with early-stage non-small cell lung cancer.

By share, this clonotype counts as medium-sized. The rearrangement links TRBV20-1 to TRBJ2-7, with D uncertain. The CDR3 extends over 14 amino acids. V was clipped by 1 base and J by 3 bases, with 13 bases between them. CDR1 DFQATT and CDR2 SNEGSKA come from the germline V gene (reference sequence). The CDR3 bases are TGCAGTGCTAGAGTTCTTACTTCGGACTACGAGCAGTACTTC. Translating gives CSARVLTSDYEQYF.

In its sample, this clonotype ranks as medium-sized. The chain is built from TRBV5-4 and TRBJ2-7; TRBD1 agrees at 11 bases. This CDR3 region has 13 residues. CDR1 and CDR2 from the germline V gene are SGHNT and YYREEE (reference sequence). The trim removed 6 bases at V and 11 bases at J, leaving 10 bases unmatched. The CDR3 sequence: CASTPDRGQVEYF. The CDR3 coding sequence is TGTGCCAGCACCCCGGACAGGGGGCAAGTAGAGTACTTC.

V usage is TRBV29-1 and J usage is TRBJ1-1; 8 bases agree with TRBD1. This CDR3 is 9 amino acids long. Germline CDR1 is SQVTM and CDR2 is ANQGSEA. V was pared by 6 bases and J by 11 bases, with 2 bases of the junction left unmatched. The CDR3 DNA reads as TGCAGCGTCAACAGGGGGGCTTTCTTT. Its translation: CSVNRGAFF. Complete variable domain (other parts from reference TRBV29-1 and TRBJ1-1): SAVISQKPSRDICQRGTSLTIQCQVDSQVTMMFWYRQQPGQSLTLIATANQGSEATYESGFVIDKFPISRPNLTFSTLTVSNMSPEDSSIYLCSVNRGAFFGQGTRLTVV.

This clonotype was seen a few times. This chain connects TRBV25-1 to TRBJ2-2; D not resolved. Germline CDR1 and CDR2: MGHDK and SYGVNS. The V end was cut by 6 bases, the J end by 7 bases, with 6 bases between. The CDR3 totals 11 residues. The CDR3 spells CASRAGGELFF. CDR3 DNA sequence: TGTGCCAGCAGGGCCGGCGGGGAGCTGTTTTTT.